This TCR beta chain was retrieved from a study of blood T cell repertoires in COVID-19. Original processing notes: Estimation of nucleated cell counts was performed using reference gene primer amplification. Repertoires were generated with immunoSEQ multiplex PCR, while TCRdb's copy carries only in-frame clones and drops some. The V and J calls and clone size are taken from that table; D and trimming were inferred from the DNA. The sample contains about 94,000 clones, about 90% of which appear only once. Germline CDR1 reads LGHDT; CDR2 reads YNNKEL (reference sequence). This CDR3 is built from 15 residues. The V end lost 0 bases, the J end lost 8 bases, and 11 bases lay between the germline ends.

The sequenced sample was peripheral blood. V usage is TRBV3-1 (or the pseudogene TRBV3-2) and J usage is TRBJ1-6; tentatively, D is TRBD1 (5 bases). The sequence was obtained from a human donor with acute or convalescent COVID-19. The donor label of this sample is uncertain. CDR3 nucleotide sequence: TGTGCCAGCAGCCAAGAGGTGCAGGGCGATTCACCCCTCCACTTT. This gives the protein CASSQEVQGDSPLHF.